The 8 T cell receptor beta chains below were found in one sample sequenced in a study of control samples from healthy donors and cancer patients. Sequenced by immunoSEQ multiplex PCR; TCRdb stores in-frame clones only, minus some. The data show more than 150,000 clones, with 85% to 95% seen just once and around 2.5% held by the top ten. Sequenced material: blood. The receptors derive from a man in his forties or fifties in good health.

The chain joins TRBV19 to TRBJ2-3; D possibly corresponds to TRBD2 (5 bases). Germline V gives CDR1 LNHDA, CDR2 SQIVND (reference sequence). The CDR3 has 17 amino acids. Trimming removed 6 bases at V and 2 bases at J, with 21 bases between. CDR3 amino acids: CASSAEHRTGTTDTQYF. The CDR3 bases are TGTGCCAGTAGCGCGGAACACCGAACGGGAACCACAGATACGCAGTATTTT.

The chain uses TRBV7-9 and TRBJ2-7; 7 positions agree with TRBD1. CDR1 SEHNR and CDR2 FQNEAQ come from the germline V gene (reference sequence). J was trimmed by 5 bases and V by 3 bases; bases with no gene match: 7. The CDR3 is 14 residues long. The CDR3 bases are TGTGCCAGCAGCTTTAAAACAGGGGTGCACGAGCAGTACTTC. It is translated as CASSFKTGVHEQYF.

The chain is built from TRBV11-2 and TRBJ2-4; D could derive from TRBD1 or TRBD2 (5 bases each). The CDR3 loop spans 13 amino acids. Germline loops: CDR1 SGHAT, CDR2 FQNNGV. Deletions cut 1 base from V and 7 bases from J, with 8 bases between. CDR3 amino acids: CASSLARDNIQYF. CDR3 DNA sequence: TGTGCCAGCAGCTTAGCCCGGGACAACATTCAGTACTTC. Using reference TRBV11-2 and TRBJ2-4 for the parts outside the CDR3, the full variable domain is EAGVAQSPRYKIIEKRQSVAFWCNPISGHATLYWYQQILGQGPKLLIQFQNNGVVDDSQLPKDRFSAERLKGVDSTLKIQPAKLEDSAVYLCASSLARDNIQYFGAGTRLSVL.

This chain connects TRBV18 to TRBJ1-3, with D possibly matching TRBD1 (6 bases). The V end lost 8 bases, the J end lost 0 bases, and 20 bases lay between the germline ends. Germline assignment: CDR1 KGHSH and CDR2 LQKENI. The CDR3 length is 17 residues. The CDR3 coding sequence is TGTGCCAGCCCACGATTCCTGGACAGCGACTCTGGAAACACCATATATTTT. Translation gives CASPRFLDSDSGNTIYF.

The J gene is TRBJ2-3, the V gene TRBV6-4, with a weak D call TRBD1 (6 bases). CDR1 MRHNA and CDR2 SNTAGT come from the germline V gene. V was trimmed by 5 bases and J by 2 bases, leaving 17 bases between them. The CDR3 runs 16 residues. The CDR3 DNA reads as TGTGCCAGCAGTCCAAGGGGGTCCGGCAACACAGATACGCAGTATTTT. Protein: CASSPRGSGNTDTQYF.

The chain is built from TRBV7-9 and TRBJ2-3; D remains unclear. The CDR3 contains 13 residues. Germline values: CDR1 SEHNR, CDR2 FQNEAQ (reference sequence). The ends were cut back, 8 bases at V and 0 bases at J, with 9 bases in the middle. CDR3 nucleotide sequence: TGTGCCAGCCAGACTGGGAGCACAGATACGCAGTATTTT. Translating it yields CASQTGSTDTQYF.

V gene TRBV18 combines with J gene TRBJ2-2; D gene uncertain. Trimming shortened V by 0 bases and J by 8 bases, and 13 bases separated the two germline ends. CDR3 length: 15 amino acids. Germline V CDR1 and CDR2: KGHSH, LQKENI. The CDR3 nucleotides are TGTGCCAGCTCACCACCGTCGGTAGCTCAAGGGGAGCTGTTTTTT. This codes for CASSPPSVAQGELFF.

J is TRBJ1-2 and V is TRBV11-2; D unresolved. This CDR3 contains 13 residues. Germline V gene data show CDR1 as SGHAT and CDR2 as FQNNGV. V lost 1 base, J lost 7 bases, and 10 bases lay in between. The CDR3 region has the DNA TGTGCCAGCAGCTTAGGAGTCAATCTTGGCTACACCTTC. Its translation is CASSLGVNLGYTF.